Listed here are 27 T cell receptor beta chains from one sample, sequenced in a study of blood T cells in healthy people across ages. PCR was performed a second time for roughly 7 to 11 cycles using a sample-barcoded 5' primer and a J-beta primer mix. One entry per CDR3 protein results from TCRdb running MiXCR on the 5' RACE reads. The sample comprises about 1 million distinct CDR3 sequences, 40% to 45% of which are singletons, and under 20% rests with the top ten. Sequenced sample: blood. The receptors derive from a woman aged 60-70 years in good health.

This clonotype was seen just once. This rearrangement joins TRBV24-1 to TRBJ2-1; D is unclear. Trimming stripped 3 bases from V and 6 bases from J, with 11 bases between. The CDR3 spans 14 residues. Germline CDR1 KGHDR, CDR2 SFDVKD. CDR3 region: CATSDPALTNEQFF. The CDR3 nucleotides are TGTGCCACCAGTGATCCCGCCTTAACCAATGAGCAGTTCTTC.

The V call is TRBV11-3, the J call TRBJ2-6; D is tentatively TRBD1 or TRBD2 (5 bases each). V was trimmed by 5 bases and J by 2 bases, leaving 13 bases between them. The CDR3 has 16 residues. From germline, CDR1 is SGHNT and CDR2 YENEEA. CDR3 sequence: CASSSRDGAGANVLTF. The CDR3 DNA is TGTGCCAGCAGCAGCCGGGACGGCGCTGGGGCCAACGTCCTGACTTTC.

The genes are TRBV6-2 or TRBV6-3 and TRBJ2-7, with 7 bases matching TRBD2. Germline trimming cut 6 bases from V and 7 bases from J; bases unmatched to any gene: 12. Germline loops: CDR1 MNHEY, CDR2 SVGEGT. The CDR3 sequence is 14 residues long. Here the CDR3 reads CASSQARESNEQYF. CDR3 bases: TGTGCCAGCAGCCAAGCGCGGGAGTCCAATGAGCAGTACTTC.

This clonotype was counted only a few times. The rearrangement links TRBV6-6 to TRBJ2-7; D not resolved. Trimming stripped 0 bases from V and 3 bases from J, with 6 bases between. Looked up from germline, CDR1 is MNHNY and CDR2 is SVGAGI (reference sequence). The CDR3 is 13 residues long. The CDR3 nucleotides read TGTGCCAGCAGTTACTCAGCCGACTACGAGCAGTACTTC. Translating gives CASSYSADYEQYF.

The chain joins TRBV29-1 to TRBJ1-1; D not certain. The V end was cut by 2 bases, the J end by 1 base, with 5 bases between. Germline CDR1 reads SQVTM; CDR2 reads ANQGSEA. The CDR3 has 12 amino acids. The CDR3 coding sequence is TGCAGCGTTGAAACGGGGAACACTGAAGCTTTCTTT. This encodes CSVETGNTEAFF.

This chain connects TRBV12-3 or TRBV12-4 to TRBJ1-6; D is unresolved. The CDR3 runs 13 residues. V gave up 5 bases and J gave up 13 bases, with 15 bases separating them. CDR3 in DNA: TGTGCCAGCAGTCACAGCCCGAAGAGGCCCCTCCACTTT. Its protein product is CASSHSPKRPLHF.

This clonotype was seen a few times. This chain's CDR3 is CSVEGQGTHEQYF. CDR3 DNA: TGCAGCGTTGAAGGACAGGGTACCCACGAGCAGTACTTC. The rearrangement joins TRBV29-1 to TRBJ2-7; 7 bases align to TRBD1. The CDR3 is 13 residues long. The V segment lost 1 base and the J segment 5 bases; nucleotides outside the gene matches: 5. Germline CDR1 and CDR2: SQVTM and ANQGSEA.

V usage is TRBV6-6 and J usage is TRBJ2-3, with a weak D call TRBD1 (7 bases). The CDR3 has 16 residues. Per germline, CDR1 MNHNY and CDR2 SVGAGI (reference sequence). Written as DNA, the CDR3 is TGTGCTGGCAGTTACGGGGGACAGCCGGACACAGATACGCAGTATTTT. It codes for CAGSYGGQPDTDTQYF.

The table lists this clonotype with a few counts. The V and J genes are TRBV9 and TRBJ1-5; possible D gene TRBD1, 5 bases. The CDR3 runs 15 residues. CDR1 and CDR2 (germline): SGDLS, YYNGEE. V lost 3 bases to trimming and J lost 2 bases, with 12 bases between them. CDR3 DNA sequence: TGTGCCAGCAGCGCCCAAGGAGGGGGCAATCAGCCCCAGCATTTT. Protein product: CASSAQGGGNQPQHF.

This clonotype was observed a handful of times. The CDR3 region has the DNA TGTGCCAGCAGCCAAGCCGCGGGACTAATCACAGATACGCAGTATTTT. Translation: CASSQAAGLITDTQYF. This chain joins TRBV3-1 and TRBJ2-3; TRBD2 agrees at 7 bases. CDR1 is LGHDT, CDR2 YNNKEL, per germline (reference sequence). The CDR3 has 16 residues. V lost 1 base, J lost 2 bases, and 6 bases stayed unmatched.

The CDR3 protein is CASSLTGKGNTIYF. CDR3 sequence (DNA): TGTGCCAGCAGTTTAACGGGGAAAGGAAACACCATATATTTT. The chain uses TRBV12-3 or TRBV12-4 and TRBJ1-3; D not resolved. This CDR3 contains 14 residues. V lost 2 bases and J 4 bases, leaving 9 bases between the germline ends.

The V call is TRBV20-1, the J call TRBJ2-3; the D gene is possibly TRBD2 (6 bases). V was pared by 1 base and J by 2 bases, with 19 bases between. The CDR3 is made up of 17 amino acids. The germline V gene has CDR1 DFQATT and CDR2 SNEGSKA (reference sequence). CDR3 amino acids: CSARGLVNSGDTDTQYF. Written as DNA, the CDR3 is TGCAGTGCTAGAGGTCTGGTGAATAGCGGTGACACAGATACGCAGTATTTT.

This clonotype occurred once. V gene TRBV2 combines with J gene TRBJ2-5, with D possibly being TRBD1 or TRBD2 (5 bases each). Germline lookup yields CDR1 SNHLY and CDR2 FYNNEI. Between the trimmed V and J ends, which lost 4 bases and 0 bases, there was a span of 9 bases. CDR3 size: 14 residues. CDR3 in DNA: TGTGCCAGCAGTGTGGGGGTCTACCAAGAGACCCAGTACTTC. Protein sequence: CASSVGVYQETQYF.

The CDR3, as DNA: TGTGCCAGCAAACTCGGCTGGTACCACGAGCAGTACTTC. It is translated as CASKLGWYHEQYF. The gene calls are TRBV21-1 and TRBJ2-7. TRBV21-1 is a pseudogene segment. CDR3 size: 13 residues.

The chain uses TRBV20-1 and TRBJ2-5; tentatively, D is TRBD1 or TRBD2 (5 bases each). CDR3 length: 15 residues. V was clipped by 3 bases and J by 5 bases, with 19 bases between them. Germline CDR1 and CDR2: DFQATT and SNEGSKA (reference sequence). CDR3 DNA: TGCAGTGCTAGGGGGGATGAGATGAGGTTGGAGACCCAGTACTTC. It translates to CSARGDEMRLETQYF.

This rearrangement joins TRBV9 to TRBJ1-2; 9 bases are a match to TRBD1. The ends lost 3 bases at V and 3 bases at J; junction bases unmatched: 9. CDR3 length: 16 residues. Germline V CDR1 and CDR2: SGDLS, YYNGEE. The CDR3 nucleotides read TGTGCCAGCAGCGAGGGACAGGGCGAATTTGACTATGGCTACACCTTC. This sequence encodes CASSEGQGEFDYGYTF.

This sequence joins TRBV5-5 and TRBJ1-2; TRBD1 agrees at 7 bases. The length of the CDR3 is 16 residues. Germline V gene data show CDR1 as SGHKS and CDR2 as YYEKEE (reference sequence). Trimming took 0 bases from V and 3 from J; bases not matched to a gene: 8. In DNA, the CDR3 is TGTGCCAGCAGCTTGGGTGCCAGGGGGGACGACTATGGCTACACCTTC. Amino acid sequence: CASSLGARGDDYGYTF.

The CDR3 sequence: CASSEDRGSNSPLHF. The CDR3 region has the DNA TGTGCCAGCAGTGAAGACAGGGGGTCGAATTCACCCCTCCACTTT. The genes are TRBV25-1 and TRBJ1-6, with 9 bases fitting TRBD1. Trimming cost V 2 bases and J 7 bases; bases outside gene matches: 3. Looked up from germline, CDR1 is MGHDK and CDR2 is SYGVNS. This CDR3 contains 15 residues.

The rearrangement uses TRBV20-1 and TRBJ1-2; D is uncertain. Germline V gene data show CDR1 as DFQATT and CDR2 as SNEGSKA (reference sequence). V was cut by 0 bases and J by 2 bases, with 7 bases left in between. The CDR3 runs to 13 residues. The chain's CDR3 is CSARDPKNYGYTF. The CDR3 nucleotides read TGCAGTGCTAGAGATCCCAAAAACTATGGCTACACCTTC.

The chain employs TRBV9 and TRBJ2-3; tentatively, D is TRBD2 (6 bases). The CDR3 runs to 15 residues. V lost 0 bases and J lost 5, with 13 bases in between. Germline V lookup: CDR1 SGDLS, CDR2 YYNGEE. The CDR3 sequence is CASSVGVAGRDTQYF. DNA of the CDR3: TGTGCCAGCAGCGTAGGAGTCGCGGGAAGAGATACGCAGTATTTT.

This clonotype was counted only a few times. The chain couples TRBV29-1 to TRBJ2-7, with TRBD2 matching 11 bases. The CDR3 totals 13 residues. The germline CDR1 and CDR2 sequences are SQVTM and ANQGSEA. The V segment lost 6 bases and the J segment 3 bases; nucleotides outside the gene matches: 4. Here the CDR3 reads CSVTTSGNYEQYF. CDR3 bases: TGCAGCGTGACGACTAGCGGGAACTACGAGCAGTACTTC.

The chain couples TRBV7-3 to TRBJ2-3; D is perhaps TRBD1 or TRBD2 (8 bases each). V lost 1 base and J lost 1, with 12 bases in between. Germline CDR1 SGHTA, CDR2 FQGTGA. CDR3 length: 16 amino acids. CDR3 coding DNA: TGTGCCAGCAGCTTAATAGCGGGACAGGGCACAGATACGCAGTATTTT. Its protein product is CASSLIAGQGTDTQYF.

This clonotype was observed a few times. The chain joins TRBV20-1 to TRBJ1-2; D is uncertain. Trimming pared 3 bases from V and 1 base from J, leaving 6 bases between. This CDR3 comprises 12 residues. Germline V gives CDR1 DFQATT, CDR2 SNEGSKA (reference sequence). CDR3 coding DNA: TGCAGTGCTAGGACGCTTAACTATGGCTACACCTTC. Its protein product is CSARTLNYGYTF.

This chain links TRBV6-1 with TRBJ2-1; 9 bases line up with TRBD2. The V gene's germline CDR1 is MNHNS and CDR2 SASEGT. CDR3 size: 15 residues. The V segment lost 4 bases and the J segment 4 bases; nucleotides outside the gene matches: 5. The CDR3, as DNA: TGTGCCAGCAGTGTGCTAGCGGGAACATACAATGAGCAGTTCTTC. It encodes CASSVLAGTYNEQFF.

V gene TRBV2 combines with J gene TRBJ2-1, with D maybe TRBD2 (5 bases). Trimming took 8 bases from V and 9 from J, leaving 17 bases between them. Germline V gene sequence: CDR1 SNHLY, CDR2 FYNNEI. The CDR3 has 13 amino acids. CDR3 residues: CASGSTGNGEQFF. CDR3 coding DNA: TGTGCCAGCGGCTCCACGGGGAATGGTGAGCAGTTCTTC.

This clonotype was seen a handful of times. The V call is TRBV9, the J call TRBJ2-4; 7 bases agree with TRBD2. CDR1 SGDLS and CDR2 YYNGEE come from the germline V gene. The CDR3 consists of 15 residues. J was trimmed by 0 bases and V by 4 bases; bases with no gene match: 4. In DNA form, the CDR3 reads TGTGCCAGCAGCCCCCGGGGGGTAGCCAAAAACATTCAGTACTTC. Encoded protein: CASSPRGVAKNIQYF.

The V gene is TRBV28, the J gene TRBJ2-5; the D call may be TRBD1 or TRBD2 (5 bases each). This CDR3 is 15 amino acids long. Trimming took 6 bases from V and 3 from J, leaving 17 bases between them. Germline V gives CDR1 MDHEN, CDR2 SYDVKM. The chain's CDR3 is CASSVNYGTKETQYF. Written as DNA, the CDR3 is TGTGCCAGCAGCGTGAATTACGGGACCAAAGAGACCCAGTACTTC.